These 16 T cell receptor beta chains originate from one sample sequenced in a study of technical replicates of blood from several donors (dated 2017 in TCRdb). Library generation was performed with the immunoSEQ multiplex PCR assay. The clones in this table, taken by TCRdb from immuneACCESS, are in-frame only. Not every clone is retained; where verified, under half of the shortfall comes from an unresolved V gene, and the cause of the rest is unknown. The sample data list about 73,000 clones, and around 93% of these were observed just once. The biggest ten clones account for roughly 0.25% of the sample. Sequencing was carried out using T cells isolated from PBMCs. These receptors originate from a human donor in good health.

V and J are TRBV5-6 and TRBJ2-2; tentatively, D is TRBD2 (6 bases). The germline V gene has CDR1 SGHDT and CDR2 YYEEEE. The CDR3 totals 14 residues. The V gene lost 4 bases and the J gene lost 6 bases, with 13 bases spanning the gap. CDR3 sequence: CASSHMEGSGELFF. CDR3 sequence (DNA): TGTGCCAGCAGCCATATGGAGGGGTCCGGGGAGCTGTTTTTT.

The chain has TRBV15 and TRBJ2-1; tentatively, D is TRBD2 (6 bases). V was shortened by 1 base and J by 6 bases, with 13 bases between the two germline ends. From germline, CDR1 is LNHNV and CDR2 YYDKDF (reference sequence). CDR3 size: 15 residues. The CDR3 region is CATSRGAGFPNEQFF. DNA for the CDR3: TGTGCCACCAGCAGAGGCGCGGGATTCCCCAATGAGCAGTTCTTC.

CDR3 bases: TGTGCCACCAGCCCTCAGAACCTCGGGACAGCTAGGAATGAAAAACTGTTTTTT. Protein product: CATSPQNLGTARNEKLFF. This chain links TRBV15 with TRBJ1-4; 7 nucleotides align to TRBD1. Germline V gene lookup returns CDR1 LNHNV and CDR2 YYDKDF (reference sequence). The CDR3 length is 18 residues. The V and J ends lost 5 bases and 5 bases, in that order; junction bases with no gene match: 17.

This clone was seen only once. This chain joins TRBV6-5 and TRBJ1-2; perhaps TRBD1 as D (6 bases). The CDR3 is 11 residues long. Looked up from germline, CDR1 is MNHEY and CDR2 is SVGAGI. Trimming pared 10 bases from V and 8 bases from J, leaving 14 bases between. CDR3 DNA sequence: TGTGCCACTTGGAGGGGGGGAGGCTACACCTTC. Protein product: CATWRGGGYTF.

The chain links TRBV15 to TRBJ2-7; 8 bases are shared with TRBD1. Germline CDR1 is LNHNV and CDR2 is YYDKDF (reference sequence). V gave up 1 base and J gave up 0 bases; unmatched junction bases: 8. CDR3 length: 17 amino acids. CDR3 amino acids: CATSRVGQGTSSYEQYF. As DNA, the CDR3 is TGTGCCACCAGCAGAGTAGGACAGGGAACCAGCTCCTACGAGCAGTACTTC.

This rearrangement joins TRBV6-5 to TRBJ1-1; the D is unclear. The CDR3 length is 14 residues. Trimming removed 9 bases at V and 6 bases at J, with 20 bases between. Germline loops: CDR1 MNHEY, CDR2 SVGAGI. The CDR3 DNA reads TGTGCCAGTGGGCTCGGAGGTGGGAGTTCTGAAGCTTTCTTT. Translated: CASGLGGGSSEAFF.

The V call is TRBV7-9, the J call TRBJ2-5; maybe TRBD2 (6 bases). Trimming cost V 5 bases and J 4 bases, with 11 bases left between them. CDR3 length equals 13 residues. The germline V gene encodes CDR1 SEHNR and CDR2 FQNEAQ (reference sequence). The CDR3 DNA is TGTGCCAGCAGCCCCCGGAGGGGAGAGACCCAGTACTTC. This sequence encodes CASSPRRGETQYF. Looking up the rest from reference TRBV7-9 and TRBJ2-5 gives the full variable domain: DTGVSQNPRHKITKRGQNVTFRCDPISEHNRLYWYRQTLGQGPEFLTYFQNEAQLEKSRLLSDRFSAERPKGSFSTLEIQRTEQGDSAMYLCASSPRRGETQYFGPGTRLLVL.

This sequence joins TRBV2 and TRBJ2-7, with TRBD2 as a possible D gene (6 bases). The CDR3 has 12 amino acids. Germline V gives CDR1 SNHLY, CDR2 FYNNEI. Trimming cost V 6 bases and J 5 bases, with 11 bases left between them. The CDR3 reads CASRHRRDEQYF. The CDR3 DNA sequence: TGTGCCAGCAGGCACAGGAGGGACGAGCAGTACTTC.

V usage is TRBV11-3 and J usage is TRBJ1-6, with D unclear. The germline V gene encodes CDR1 SGHNT and CDR2 YENEEA. The CDR3 runs 11 residues. The germline V and J ends were trimmed by 3 bases and 14 bases, with 8 bases remaining between them. CDR3 sequence (DNA): TGTGCCAGCAGCTTGCGGGGAACCCTCCACTTT. Its translation is CASSLRGTLHF. The full variable domain, in which reference TRBV11-3 and TRBJ1-6 provide the parts outside the CDR3, is EAGVVQSPRYKIIEKKQPVAFWCNPISGHNTLYWYLQNLGQGPELLIRYENEEAVDDSQLPKDRFSAERLKGVDSTLKIQPAELGDSAVYLCASSLRGTLHFGNGTRLTVT.

The V gene is TRBV23-1, the J gene TRBJ1-1; maybe TRBD1 (6 bases). TRBV23-1 is an ORF, and what it does is uncertain. This CDR3 comprises 14 residues. Trimming left V 10 bases short and J 2 bases short, with 17 bases between. This CDR3 is CATRLTGQNTEAFF. The CDR3 DNA is TGCGCCACCCGATTGACGGGACAAAACACTGAAGCTTTCTTT.

This sequence joins TRBV5-1 and TRBJ2-3; D may be TRBD1 (6 bases). Trimming stripped 2 bases from V and 2 bases from J, with 9 bases between. The CDR3 runs to 14 residues. CDR1 SGHRS and CDR2 YFSETQ come from the germline V gene. CDR3: CASSLQGVTDTQYF. CDR3 nucleotides: TGCGCCAGCAGCTTACAGGGAGTCACAGATACGCAGTATTTT. Full variable domain (remainder filled in from reference TRBV5-1 and TRBJ2-3): KAGVTQTPRYLIKTRGQQVTLSCSPISGHRSVSWYQQTPGQGLQFLFEYFSETQRNKGNFPGRFSGRQFSNSRSEMNVSTLELGDSALYLCASSLQGVTDTQYFGPGTRLTVL.

The gene calls are TRBV27 and TRBJ2-7; 8 nucleotides agree with TRBD2. The CDR3 runs to 14 residues. The germline V gene has CDR1 MNHEY and CDR2 SMNVEV (reference sequence). The junction had 9 bases not matched to a gene; V was cut back by 7 bases and J by 4 bases. CDR3 nucleotide sequence: TGTGCCAGCACCCCGACTAGCGACTTATACGAGCAGTACTTC. Protein product: CASTPTSDLYEQYF.

The CDR3 DNA reads TGTGCCAGCAGTTTTTTACGGGACAGAGGAATCTCCTTCTATAATTCACCCCTCCACTTT. It translates to CASSFLRDRGISFYNSPLHF. The chain couples TRBV27 to TRBJ1-6; 7 nucleotides agree with TRBD1. The CDR3 is 20 amino acids. CDR1 is MNHEY, CDR2 SMNVEV, per germline (reference sequence). J was trimmed by 3 bases and V by 3 bases; bases with no gene match: 17.

The chain employs TRBV11-1 and TRBJ1-1; weak D call: TRBD1 (5 bases). Germline CDR1 is SGHAT and CDR2 is FQDESV (reference sequence). V shed 6 bases and J shed 5 bases, with 28 bases lying between them. CDR3 length equals 18 residues. The CDR3 loop reads CASSRTVWGRRGGTEAFF. The CDR3 DNA sequence: TGTGCCAGCAGTCGCACCGTATGGGGCAGGCGGGGGGGGACTGAAGCTTTCTTT.

This chain uses TRBV9 with TRBJ2-7; the match to TRBD2 covers 7 bases. Trimming cost V 3 bases and J 3 bases; bases outside gene matches: 3. Germline V gene lookup returns CDR1 SGDLS and CDR2 YYNGEE. This CDR3 contains 13 residues. CDR3 DNA: TGTGCCAGCAGCGGGGCTAGCGGCTACGAGCAGTACTTC. This encodes CASSGASGYEQYF. The full variable domain, rest sourced from reference TRBV9 and TRBJ2-7, is DSGVTQTPKHLITATGQRVTLRCSPRSGDLSVYWYQQSLDQGLQFLIQYYNGEERAKGNILERFSAQQFPDLHSELNLSSLELGDSALYFCASSGASGYEQYFGPGTRLTVT.

V is TRBV28 and J is TRBJ1-5; D remains ambiguous. V lost 3 bases, J lost 7 bases, and 13 bases lay in between. Per germline, CDR1 MDHEN and CDR2 SYDVKM. The length of the CDR3 is 14 residues. CDR3 residues: CASSFGGKRQPQHF. In DNA form, the CDR3 reads TGTGCCAGCAGTTTCGGAGGGAAAAGACAGCCCCAGCATTTT.